This TCR beta chain appears in the sequencing data of a study of beta chain features in type 1 diabetes. Overall study results and limits: VDJ junctions sequenced from type 1 diabetes patients showed fewer insertions and more deletions. Moderately but significantly shorter TCRB CDR3s were found in Type 1 diabetes patients in all four CD4+ subsets.

The investigators reverse transcribed all of the isolated RNA, so they sequenced expressed TCRB transcripts. Clones were read by immunoSEQ multiplex PCR, and TCRdb kept only the in-frame ones, dropping some. This table holds about 700,000 clones, over 10% found once. On average, the one heparinised blood draw given by each donor was roughly 100 mL. Staining for CD45RO/CCR7/CD25/CD127/CD95/CD27 allowed sorting of CD4+ naive, central memory, regulatory and stem cell-like memory cells. This clone was detected only a few times. As yet, its antigen is unknown. This TCR derives from a young man with type 1 diabetes. The sequencing input was naive CD4+ T cells from blood.

CDR3 nucleotide sequence: TGTGCCATCAGTGTTGACAGGGGAGGATCTGAAGCTTTCTTT. Residues: CAISVDRGGSEAFF. The rearrangement uses TRBV10-3 and TRBJ1-1, with TRBD1 matching 8 bases. V gave up 4 bases and J gave up 6 bases; unmatched junction bases: 7. The CDR3 is 14 amino acids. Germline V gene data show CDR1 as ENHRY and CDR2 as SYGVKD.